The subject of this entry is one T cell receptor beta chain. It lacks a known antigen. No base-level quality is on record; no much larger clone is a single base apart. Measured from the cysteine to the phenylalanine, the CDR3 is 14 residues long. The sequence is cut down to CDR3 DNA, 42 bases in frame from base 1. V ends up 6 bases short and J 5 bases short, with an unmatched junction base count of 10. From the germline V gene, CDR1 is SQVTM and CDR2 is ANQGSEA. Patients were selected for having adequate residual fresh-frozen tumor tissue and more than two years of available survival data. Molecular status otherwise varied across the glioblastoma patients, but none of them carried an isocitrate dehydrogenase mutation. PBMC were collected before vaccination, two weeks after the third vaccination, and at tumor progression when it occurred. The Qiagen DNeasy Blood extraction Kit was used for extraction of genomic DNA.

The sample is drawn from a study of glioma-infiltrating T cells after dendritic cell vaccination (dated by TCRdb to the mid-2010s). In terms of the full investigation: Of the 15 glioblastoma patients in the cohort, all drawn from Phase I and II dendritic cell vaccination trials, 9 were newly diagnosed and 6 had recurrent disease. Patients received autologous tumor lysate-pulsed dendritic cell vaccination between 2003 and 2012. The vaccine consisted of monocyte-derived dendritic cells cultured less than 9 days with IL-4 and GM-CSF, then pulsed overnight with autologous tumor lysate. Three intradermal dendritic cell vaccine injections were administered to patients at biweekly intervals in the arm below the axilla. In glioblastoma patients vaccinated with dendritic cells, deep sequencing of TCR beta CDR3 regions served to measure the amount of tumor-infiltrating lymphocytes and to compare repertoires between tumor and blood. Survival after dendritic cell vaccination was correlated with TCR sequencing metrics, such as TIL content and the overlap between tumor and blood repertoires.

Broader findings and caveats from the paper: The TCR overlap response model with three groups was called speculative and said to need prospective validation. The cohort was small and heterogeneous, and full blood and tumor sets were available for few patients, with initial-recurrent tumor pairs available for even fewer patients. No direct relationship between TCR clonality and survival was found, suggesting that a diverse polyclonal response may matter. Higher estimated pretreatment TIL content predicted longer time to progression and overall survival after dendritic cell vaccination.

Using the immunoSEQ assay, TCRB CDR3 regions were amplified from approximately 2.1 micrograms of genomic DNA, or from all available DNA when less than that was on hand. The multiplex PCR relied on 60 forward primers for TCR V beta segments and 13 reverse primers for J beta segments. To estimate the number of reads per starting template, synthetic control templates were added to each sample at limiting dilution. The Illumina HiSeq System generated sequencing reads of 87 bp. The authors' pipeline ran thus. PCR and sequencing errors were removed by a nearest neighbor algorithm that merged closely related sequences. TCR overlap was defined as the percentage of unique tumor TCR beta sequences that were also present in the same patient's peripheral blood. TCRdb provides this immuneACCESS table in a form limited to in-frame rearrangements. Some clones are lacking; in checked studies, under half of them reflect an unresolved V gene, and why the rest are absent is not known. V and J calls and clone size are given by that table; D and trimming were obtained from the DNA. The sample profile shows about 73,000 clones; approximately 80% of them were found once. Around 1.9% of the sample is held by the ten biggest clonotypes.

This clonotype originated in a human donor with glioblastoma. The starting material was blood, obtained before dendritic cell vaccination. The chain is assembled from TRBV29-1 and TRBJ1-1; TRBD1 aligns with 9 central bases. The bases are TGCAGCGTACACTACACAGGGGGCGGAACTGAAGCTTTCTTT. This sequence encodes CSVHYTGGGTEAFF.